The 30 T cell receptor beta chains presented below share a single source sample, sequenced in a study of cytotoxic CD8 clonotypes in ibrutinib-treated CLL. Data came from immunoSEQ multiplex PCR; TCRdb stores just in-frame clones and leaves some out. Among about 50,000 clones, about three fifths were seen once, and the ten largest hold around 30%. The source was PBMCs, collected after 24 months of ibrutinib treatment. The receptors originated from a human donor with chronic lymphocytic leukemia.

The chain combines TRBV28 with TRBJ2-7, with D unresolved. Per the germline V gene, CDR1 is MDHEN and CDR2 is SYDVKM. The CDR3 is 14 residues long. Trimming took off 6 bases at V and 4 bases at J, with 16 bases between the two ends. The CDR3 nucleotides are TGTGCCAGCAGAGGACGCTCTGAATTTTACGAGCAGTACTTC. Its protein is CASRGRSEFYEQYF.

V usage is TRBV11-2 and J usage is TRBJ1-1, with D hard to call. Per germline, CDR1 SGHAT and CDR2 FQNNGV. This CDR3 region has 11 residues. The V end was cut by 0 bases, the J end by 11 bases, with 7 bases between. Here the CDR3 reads CASSLEGKAFF. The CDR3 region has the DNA TGTGCCAGCAGCTTAGAAGGCAAGGCTTTCTTT.

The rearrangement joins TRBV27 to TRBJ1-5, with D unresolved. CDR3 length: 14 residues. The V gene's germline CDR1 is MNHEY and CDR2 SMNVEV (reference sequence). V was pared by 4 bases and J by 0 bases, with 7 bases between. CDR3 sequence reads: CASSSPDSNQPQHF. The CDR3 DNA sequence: TGTGCCAGCAGTTCCCCAGATAGCAATCAGCCCCAGCATTTT.

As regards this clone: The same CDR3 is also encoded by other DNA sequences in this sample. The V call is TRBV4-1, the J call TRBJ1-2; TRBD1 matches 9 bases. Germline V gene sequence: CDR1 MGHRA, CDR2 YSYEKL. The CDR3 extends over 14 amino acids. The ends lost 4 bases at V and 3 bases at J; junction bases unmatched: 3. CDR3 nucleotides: TGCGCCAGCAGCCCGGGACAGGGCGACTATGGCTACACCTTC. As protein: CASSPGQGDYGYTF.

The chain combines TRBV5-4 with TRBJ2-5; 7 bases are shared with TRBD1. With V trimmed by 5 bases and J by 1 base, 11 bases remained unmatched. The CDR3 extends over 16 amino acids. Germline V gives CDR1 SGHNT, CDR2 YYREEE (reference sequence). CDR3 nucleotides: TGTGCCAGCAGATCCGGGACAGAGAACACCCAAGAGACCCAGTACTTC. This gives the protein CASRSGTENTQETQYF.

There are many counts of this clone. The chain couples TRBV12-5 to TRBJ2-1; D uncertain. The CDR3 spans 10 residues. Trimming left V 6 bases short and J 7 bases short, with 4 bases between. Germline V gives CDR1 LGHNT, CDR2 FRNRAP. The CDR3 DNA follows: TGTGCTAGTGGCCAAAATGAGCAGTTCTTC. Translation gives CASGQNEQFF.

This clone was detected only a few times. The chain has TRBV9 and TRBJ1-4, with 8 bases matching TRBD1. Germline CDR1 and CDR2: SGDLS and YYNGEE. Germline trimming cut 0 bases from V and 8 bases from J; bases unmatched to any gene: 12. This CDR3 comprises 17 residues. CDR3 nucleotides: TGTGCCAGCAGCGTAGGGAACACCGGACAGGGAGACGAAAAACTGTTTTTT. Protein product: CASSVGNTGQGDEKLFF.

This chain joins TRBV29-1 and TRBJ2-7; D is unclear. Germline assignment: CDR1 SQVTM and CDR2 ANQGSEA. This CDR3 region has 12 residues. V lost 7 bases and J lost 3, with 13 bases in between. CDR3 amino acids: CSAQVNIYEQYF. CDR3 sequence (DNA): TGCAGCGCCCAGGTAAACATCTACGAGCAGTACTTC.

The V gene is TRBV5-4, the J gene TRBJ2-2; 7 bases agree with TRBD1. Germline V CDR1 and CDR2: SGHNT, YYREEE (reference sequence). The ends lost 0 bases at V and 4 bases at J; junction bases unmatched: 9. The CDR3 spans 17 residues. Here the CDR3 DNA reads TGTGCCAGCAGCTTGGACCCTACAGGGGCCGGCACCGGGGAGCTGTTTTTT. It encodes CASSLDPTGAGTGELFF.

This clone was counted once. The CDR3 sequence: CASSEPPGTGRNQPQHF. CDR3 nucleotides: TGTGCCAGCAGTGAACCCCCCGGGACCGGACGCAATCAGCCCCAGCATTTT. The rearrangement joins TRBV6-1 to TRBJ1-5; perhaps TRBD1 as D (5 bases). The length of the CDR3 is 17 residues. Germline values: CDR1 MNHNS, CDR2 SASEGT. Trimming stripped 2 bases from V and 2 bases from J, with 16 bases between.

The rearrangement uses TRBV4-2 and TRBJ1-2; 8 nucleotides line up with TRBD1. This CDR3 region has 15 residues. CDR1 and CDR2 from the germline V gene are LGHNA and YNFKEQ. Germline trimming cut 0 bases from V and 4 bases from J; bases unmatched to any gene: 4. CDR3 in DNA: TGTGCCAGCAGCCAAGACCCCCAGGGGGCCTATGGCTACACCTTC. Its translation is CASSQDPQGAYGYTF.

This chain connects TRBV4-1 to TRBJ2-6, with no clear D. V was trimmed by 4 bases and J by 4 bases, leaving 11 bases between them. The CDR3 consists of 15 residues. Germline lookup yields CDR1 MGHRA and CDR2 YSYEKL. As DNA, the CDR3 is TGCGCCAGCAGCCCTCGGGCGGCGGGGGCCAACGTCCTGACTTTC. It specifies CASSPRAAGANVLTF.

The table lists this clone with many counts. The CDR3 sequence is CASSLGTPDEQFF. CDR3 DNA: TGTGCCAGCAGCCTTGGGACTCCTGATGAGCAGTTCTTC. The chain is built from TRBV7-9 and TRBJ2-1; possibly TRBD2 for D (6 bases). V was cut by 5 bases and J by 8 bases, with 13 bases left in between. The length of the CDR3 is 13 residues. The germline V gene encodes CDR1 SEHNR and CDR2 FQNEAQ (reference sequence).

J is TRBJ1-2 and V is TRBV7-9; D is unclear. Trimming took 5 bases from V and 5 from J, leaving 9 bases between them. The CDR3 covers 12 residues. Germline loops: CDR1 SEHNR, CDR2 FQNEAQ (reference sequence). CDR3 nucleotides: TGTGCCAGCAGCGCAGCGGGGTATGGCTACACCTTC. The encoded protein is CASSAAGYGYTF.

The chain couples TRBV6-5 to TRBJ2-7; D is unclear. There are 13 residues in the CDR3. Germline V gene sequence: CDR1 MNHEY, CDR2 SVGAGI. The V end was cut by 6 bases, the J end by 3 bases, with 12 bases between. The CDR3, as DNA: TGTGCCAGCAGCAAGAACTGGATCTACGAGCAGTACTTC. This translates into CASSKNWIYEQYF.

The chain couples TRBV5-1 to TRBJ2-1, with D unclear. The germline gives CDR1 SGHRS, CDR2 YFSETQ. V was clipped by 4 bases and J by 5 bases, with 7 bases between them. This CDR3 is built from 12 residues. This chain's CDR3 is CASSLTNNEQFF. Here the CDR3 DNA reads TGCGCCAGCAGCCTTACGAACAATGAGCAGTTCTTC. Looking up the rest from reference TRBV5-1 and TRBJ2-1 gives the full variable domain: KAGVTQTPRYLIKTRGQQVTLSCSPISGHRSVSWYQQTPGQGLQFLFEYFSETQRNKGNFPGRFSGRQFSNSRSEMNVSTLELGDSALYLCASSLTNNEQFFGPGTRLTVL.

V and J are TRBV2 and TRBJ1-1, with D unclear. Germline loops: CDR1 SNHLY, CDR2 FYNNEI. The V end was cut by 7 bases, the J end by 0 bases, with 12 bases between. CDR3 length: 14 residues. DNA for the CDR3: TGTGCCAGCATATATCGAGACATGAACACTGAAGCTTTCTTT. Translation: CASIYRDMNTEAFF.

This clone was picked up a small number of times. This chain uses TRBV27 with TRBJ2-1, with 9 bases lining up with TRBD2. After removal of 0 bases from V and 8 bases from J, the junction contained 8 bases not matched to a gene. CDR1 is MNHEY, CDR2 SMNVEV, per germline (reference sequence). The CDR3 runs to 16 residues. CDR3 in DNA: TGTGCCAGCAGTTTATCGAAGCGGGGGGCTCGGGATGAGCAGTTCTTC. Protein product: CASSLSKRGARDEQFF.

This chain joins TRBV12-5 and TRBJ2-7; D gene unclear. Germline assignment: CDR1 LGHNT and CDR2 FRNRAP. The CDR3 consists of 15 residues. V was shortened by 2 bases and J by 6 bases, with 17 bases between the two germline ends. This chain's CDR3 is CASGLTSGPPSEQYF. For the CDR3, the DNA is TGTGCTAGTGGTTTGACATCCGGGCCCCCAAGCGAGCAGTACTTC.

DNA for the CDR3: TGTGCCAGCAGTTTCGGGCTAGCGGTTTACAATGAGCAGTTCTTC. It encodes CASSFGLAVYNEQFF. The chain carries TRBV7-9 and TRBJ2-1; TRBD2 matches at 7 bases. CDR3 length: 15 amino acids. V shed 6 bases, J shed 4 bases, and the junction held 9 bases outside the gene matches. Germline V gene lookup returns CDR1 SEHNR and CDR2 FQNEAQ (reference sequence).

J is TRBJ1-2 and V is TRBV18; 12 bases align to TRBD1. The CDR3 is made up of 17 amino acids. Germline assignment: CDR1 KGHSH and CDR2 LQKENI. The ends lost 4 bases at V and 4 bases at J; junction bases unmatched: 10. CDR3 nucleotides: TGTGCCAGCTCACTAGAAATGCCGGGACAGGGGGCCTATGGCTACACCTTC. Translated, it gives CASSLEMPGQGAYGYTF.

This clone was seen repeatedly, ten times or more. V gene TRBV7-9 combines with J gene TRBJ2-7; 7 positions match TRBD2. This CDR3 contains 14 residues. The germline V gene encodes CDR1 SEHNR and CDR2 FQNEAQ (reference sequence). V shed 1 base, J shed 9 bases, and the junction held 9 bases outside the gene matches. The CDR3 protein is CASSLGVSGVTQYF. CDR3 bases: TGTGCCAGCAGCTTAGGGGTCAGCGGGGTTACGCAGTACTTC. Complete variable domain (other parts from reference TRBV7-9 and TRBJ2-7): DTGVSQNPRHKITKRGQNVTFRCDPISEHNRLYWYRQTLGQGPEFLTYFQNEAQLEKSRLLSDRFSAERPKGSFSTLEIQRTEQGDSAMYLCASSLGVSGVTQYFGPGTRLTVT.

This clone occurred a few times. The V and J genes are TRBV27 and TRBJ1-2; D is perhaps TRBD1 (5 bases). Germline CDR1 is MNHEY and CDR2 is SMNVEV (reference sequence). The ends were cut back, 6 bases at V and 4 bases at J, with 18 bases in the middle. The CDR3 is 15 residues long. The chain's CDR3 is CASRTSGIVGYGYTF. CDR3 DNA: TGTGCCAGCAGGACATCAGGGATTGTTGGCTATGGCTACACCTTC.

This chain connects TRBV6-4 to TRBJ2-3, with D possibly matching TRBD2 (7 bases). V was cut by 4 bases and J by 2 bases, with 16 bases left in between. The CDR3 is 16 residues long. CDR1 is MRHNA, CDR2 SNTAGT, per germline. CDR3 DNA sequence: TGTGCCAGCAGTGCCCAGGGCGGGGGCCCCACAGATACGCAGTATTTT. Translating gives CASSAQGGGPTDTQYF.

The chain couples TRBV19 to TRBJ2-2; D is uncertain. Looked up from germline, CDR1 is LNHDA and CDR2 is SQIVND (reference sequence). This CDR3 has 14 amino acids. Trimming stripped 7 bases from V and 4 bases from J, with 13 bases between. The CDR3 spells CASISLPFTGELFF. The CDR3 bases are TGTGCCAGTATCTCCCTTCCCTTCACCGGGGAGCTGTTTTTT.

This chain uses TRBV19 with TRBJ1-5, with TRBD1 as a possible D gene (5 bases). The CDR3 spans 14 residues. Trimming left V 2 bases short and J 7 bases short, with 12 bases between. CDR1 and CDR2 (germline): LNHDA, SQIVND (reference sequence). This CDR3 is CASSIRQGQQPQHF. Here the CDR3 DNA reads TGTGCCAGTAGTATAAGGCAGGGCCAGCAGCCCCAGCATTTT.

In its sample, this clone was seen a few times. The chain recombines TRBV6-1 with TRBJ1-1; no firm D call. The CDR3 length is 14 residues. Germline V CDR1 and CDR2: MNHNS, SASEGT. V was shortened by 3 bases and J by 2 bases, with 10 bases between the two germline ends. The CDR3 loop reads CASSDFQDNTEAFF. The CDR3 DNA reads TGTGCCAGCAGTGACTTCCAGGACAACACTGAAGCTTTCTTT.

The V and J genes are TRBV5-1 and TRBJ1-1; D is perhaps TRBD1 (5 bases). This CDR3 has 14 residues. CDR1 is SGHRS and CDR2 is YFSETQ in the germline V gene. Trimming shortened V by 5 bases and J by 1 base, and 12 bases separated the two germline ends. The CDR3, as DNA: TGCGCCAGCAGACCCGGACATCCGAACACTGAAGCTTTCTTT. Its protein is CASRPGHPNTEAFF.

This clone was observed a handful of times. The CDR3 bases are TGTGCCAGCAGTGAATGGCGGGAGCAGTACTTC. Its protein product is CASSEWREQYF. J is TRBJ2-7 and V is TRBV2; D gene unclear. This CDR3 spans 11 amino acids. Looked up from germline, CDR1 is SNHLY and CDR2 is FYNNEI. The V end was cut by 2 bases, the J end by 7 bases, with 6 bases between.

The CDR3, as DNA: TGTGCCAGCAGTGTAGGTCAGGGGGCGTTGGCTTTCTTT. Translated: CASSVGQGALAFF. The genes are TRBV2 and TRBJ1-1; TRBD1 agrees at 8 bases. With V trimmed by 4 bases and J by 11 bases, 9 bases remained unmatched. Germline assignment: CDR1 SNHLY and CDR2 FYNNEI. The CDR3 is made up of 13 amino acids.